The rows below give T cell receptor beta chains drawn from one sample of a study of cytomegalovirus exposure and HLA in healthy donors. The protocol was immunoSEQ multiplex PCR, while the TCRdb copy is restricted to in-frame clones and leaves out a portion. The data show roughly 200,000 clones, with about 77% seen just once and approximately 2.5% held by the top ten. Input material: PBMCs. These receptors all come from a man between 60 and 70 years old in good health and CMV-seronegative. Each CDR3 is given with its conserved first and last residue. The D gene is left open where the match is weak. Only part of the rows carry a size: once, few, many, or a class if the clone is expanded.

J gene,CDR3 length,D gene,clone size,V gene,CDR3 DNA,CDR3 protein
TRBJ1-2,15,.,.,TRBV6-1,TGTGCCAGCGTTGAGGACTGTGGTCATGCTTGTGGCTACACCTTC,CASVEDCGHACGYTF
TRBJ1-6,14,.,.,TRBV7-2,TGTGCCAGCAGACCTAAGGGAGAAAATTCACCCCTCCACTTT,CASRPKGENSPLHF
TRBJ2-2,13,.,once,TRBV2,TGTGCCACCTTCGCGGGGTCTACCGGGGAGCTGTTTTTT,CATFAGSTGELFF
TRBJ1-2,14,.,.,TRBV6-5,TGTGCCAGCAGCCCCCTCGGGGAACAGTCTGGCTACACCTTC,CASSPLGEQSGYTF
TRBJ2-2,14,.,.,TRBV4-3,TGCGCCAGCAGCCAACTCGGGGGTGCCGGGGAGCTGTTTTTT,CASSQLGGAGELFF
TRBJ1-2,16,.,.,TRBV30,TGTGCCTGGGTAAAGAGTAGAGAGCTAGGCGGCTATGGCTACCCCTTC,CAWVKSRELGGYGYPF
TRBJ2-7,11,.,few,TRBV18,TGTGCCAGCTCACCCCAATACGAGCAGTACTTC,CASSPQYEQYF
TRBJ2-1,12,.,.,TRBV5-1,TGCGCCAGCAGCTCGACAACTGGTGAGCAGTTCTTC,CASSSTTGEQFF
TRBJ1-2,16,TRBD1,.,TRBV5-6,TGTGCCAGCAGCTTGGCACGCAGGGGGTTAGTCTATGGCTACACCTTC,CASSLARRGLVYGYTF
TRBJ2-5,17,TRBD2,.,TRBV7-8,TGTGCCAGCAGCTTAGAGATCGAGCGGGGCCATCAAGAGACCCAGTACTTC,CASSLEIERGHQETQYF
TRBJ1-4,14,.,few,TRBV28,TGTGCCAGCAGAACCCCGGGACAAACCGAAAAACTGTTTTTT,CASRTPGQTEKLFF
TRBJ2-5,13,.,.,TRBV10-3,TGTGCCATCAGTGAGTCGCGAGGGGAGACCCAGTACTTC,CAISESRGETQYF
TRBJ1-4,15,.,few,TRBV7-2,TGTGCCAGCAGCTCCCAGGCCAGTCATAATGAAAAACTGTTTTTT,CASSSQASHNEKLFF
TRBJ2-1,17,TRBD2,.,TRBV5-1,TGCGCCAGCAGCTTGGGACTAGCGGGAGGGACCTACAATGAGCAGTTCTTC,CASSLGLAGGTYNEQFF
TRBJ1-2,14,TRBD1,.,TRBV5-1,TGCGCCAGCAGCCGGGACAGGGTGCGGTATGGCTACACCTTC,CASSRDRVRYGYTF
TRBJ1-1,15,TRBD1,.,TRBV9,TGTGCCAGCAGCACCCGGACAGGGAAGGACACTGAAGCTTTCTTT,CASSTRTGKDTEAFF
TRBJ2-5,15,TRBD1,.,TRBV11-1,TGTGCCAGCAGCTTCGACAGGGGACGACAAGAGACCCAGTACTTC,CASSFDRGRQETQYF
TRBJ2-2,16,.,.,TRBV9,TGTGCCAGCAGCGACCGGACAGATACGAACACCGGGGAGCTGTTTTTT,CASSDRTDTNTGELFF
TRBJ2-3,15,TRBD1,.,TRBV7-8,TGTGCCAGCAGCCCGGGACAGTCTAGCACAGATACGCAGTATTTT,CASSPGQSSTDTQYF
TRBJ2-7,12,.,.,TRBV28,TGTGCCAGCAGTTCTAACAGGTACGAGCAGTACTTC,CASSSNRYEQYF
TRBJ1-1,15,TRBD1,.,TRBV5-1,TGCGCCAGCAGTCGGGACAGGGGAGGTTTCGGTGAAGCTTTCTTT,CASSRDRGGFGEAFF
TRBJ2-7,16,TRBD2,once,TRBV30,TGTGCCTGGAATTCTGGACTAGCGGGAGTGGAGTACGAGCAGTACTTC,CAWNSGLAGVEYEQYF
TRBJ1-4,14,.,.,TRBV30,TGTGCCTGGAGTACAGGGACGGCTAATGAAAAACTGTTTTTT,CAWSTGTANEKLFF
TRBJ2-7,13,.,.,TRBV5-6,TGTGCCAGCAGCCAGACAGGTCTAGCTACACTATACTTC,CASSQTGLATLYF
TRBJ2-1,14,.,.,TRBV10-3,TGTGCCATCAGTTTTGGAGGGCTGGACAATGAGCAGTTCTTC,CAISFGGLDNEQFF
TRBJ2-2,14,.,.,TRBV29-1,TGCAGCGTTGAAGTCAGGGGGAGGATCGGGGAGCTGTTTTTT,CSVEVRGRIGELFF
TRBJ2-3,12,.,.,TRBV7-2,TGTGCCAGCAGCCCGCAGGGGGATACGCAGTATTTT,CASSPQGDTQYF
TRBJ1-6,12,.,.,TRBV19,TGTGCCAGTACAGGCAGTAATTCACCCCTCCACTTT,CASTGSNSPLHF
TRBJ2-7,16,TRBD2,.,TRBV7-2,TGTGCCAGCAGCTTAGGGGCTAGCGGGAACGCCTACGAGCAGTACTTC,CASSLGASGNAYEQYF
TRBJ2-1,13,.,.,TRBV5-8,TGTGCCAGCAGCTTGGACACCAACAATGAGCAGTTCTTC,CASSLDTNNEQFF
TRBJ2-7,18,.,.,TRBV5-1,TGCGCCAGCAGCCCGACCGCAATAAACAGGATGGCCGTCTACGAGCAGTACTTC,CASSPTAINRMAVYEQYF
TRBJ2-3,16,TRBD2,.,TRBV9,TGTGCCAGCAGCGGAGGACTAGCGGGGGGTACAGATACGCAGTATTTT,CASSGGLAGGTDTQYF
TRBJ2-7,16,.,.,TRBV4-1,TGCGCCAGCAGCCAAGCGAACCAGGGGTCTAAAGTCGAGCAGTACTTC,CASSQANQGSKVEQYF
TRBJ2-3,15,TRBD1,once,TRBV18,TGTGCCAGCTCACCGGGACAGGGGGTTACAGATACGCAGTATTTT,CASSPGQGVTDTQYF
TRBJ1-6,14,.,.,TRBV27,TGTGCCAGCAGTTTCTCGTCCCAGGGGTCACCCCTCCACTTT,CASSFSSQGSPLHF
TRBJ2-3,15,.,.,TRBV5-4,TGTGCCAGCAGACGGACATCCTTCTTCACAGATACGCAGTATTTT,CASRRTSFFTDTQYF
TRBJ2-1,14,TRBD1,.,TRBV6-1,TGTGCCACCCATTCGACAGGGGTTGGGAATGAGCAGTTCTTC,CATHSTGVGNEQFF
TRBJ2-2,15,.,.,TRBV7-6,TGTGCCAGCAGCTTAGTTTTAGGGGGCACCGGGGAGCTGTTTTTT,CASSLVLGGTGELFF
TRBJ2-3,16,TRBD1,.,TRBV5-1,TGCGCCAGCAGCTTGGCCACAGGGGGCTTTTTTGATACGCAGTATTTT,CASSLATGGFFDTQYF
TRBJ1-1,13,.,.,TRBV14,TGTGCCAGCAGCCAAGATAGGGGCACTGAAGCTTTCTTT,CASSQDRGTEAFF
TRBJ1-5,13,.,.,TRBV7-2,TGTGCCAGCAGGGGGGGAGTAGGTCAGCCCCAGCATTTT,CASRGGVGQPQHF
TRBJ2-7,15,.,.,TRBV6-6,TGTGCCAGCAGTTACTCGGGGGGGCAGGCCTACGAGCAGTACTTC,CASSYSGGQAYEQYF
TRBJ1-1,13,.,.,TRBV10-3,TGTGCCATCAGTGAATCTCCCGACACTGAAGCTTTCTTT,CAISESPDTEAFF
TRBJ2-7,15,TRBD2,.,TRBV15,TGTGCCACCAGCAGAGTGGGACTAGAAGTGAACGAGCAGTACTTC,CATSRVGLEVNEQYF
TRBJ1-2,14,.,.,TRBV6-1,TGTGCCACCTTAGCCGAACAGGGTACCTATGGCTACACCTTC,CATLAEQGTYGYTF
TRBJ2-7,14,.,.,TRBV5-1,TGCGCCAGCAGCTTCGACGGGAGCGGCTACGAGCAGTACTTC,CASSFDGSGYEQYF
TRBJ2-7,14,.,.,TRBV18,TGTGCCAGCTCACAATCGACAGGAGCCTACGAGCAGTACTTC,CASSQSTGAYEQYF
TRBJ2-7,15,TRBD1,.,TRBV6-4,TGTGCCAGCAGTGAACAACCGGGACAGGGATACGAGCAGTACTTC,CASSEQPGQGYEQYF
TRBJ2-1,15,TRBD2,.,TRBV7-2,TGTGCCAGCAGCTTAAACCCGGGACTAGCGGGGTCCGAGTTCTTC,CASSLNPGLAGSEFF
TRBJ2-5,15,.,.,TRBV5-1,TGCGCCAGCAGCTCGTCTATGACAGCCCAAGAGACCCAGTACTTC,CASSSSMTAQETQYF
TRBJ1-3,17,TRBD1,few,TRBV12-5,TGTGCTAGTGGTTTGTACCGGGACAGAAACTCTGGAAACACCATATATTTT,CASGLYRDRNSGNTIYF
TRBJ1-1,14,TRBD1,.,TRBV9,TGTGCCAGCAGCTTGGGACAGCAGAACACTGAAGCTTTCTTT,CASSLGQQNTEAFF
TRBJ1-6,12,.,once,TRBV9,TGTGCCAGCAGCGTAGACGGTCCACCCCTCCACTTT,CASSVDGPPLHF